This entry describes one T cell receptor (beta chain). A Seattle source enrolled patients during active infection and followed them longitudinally. These data belong to a study of blood T cell repertoires in COVID-19. For the study at large: PBMCs, B-cell-depleted T cells, or T cells provided the cDNA or gDNA that made up the material.

Data came from immunoSEQ multiplex PCR; TCRdb stores just in-frame clones and leaves some out. Counted here are about 410,000 clones, approximately 89% occurring once; the ten biggest clones make up about 1.4%. The specimen sequenced was peripheral blood. The receptor was derived from a woman aged 40 to 50 with COVID-19, enrolled during active disease.

The CDR3 region has the DNA TGTGCCAGCAGTCACGAACCGGGGGGCACGAACACTGAAGCTTTCTTT. Protein: CASSHEPGGTNTEAFF. This chain uses TRBV3-1 (or the pseudogene TRBV3-2) with TRBJ1-1; tentative D call: TRBD1 (6 bases). The CDR3 consists of 16 residues. The germline gives CDR1 LGHDT, CDR2 YNNKEL (reference sequence). V was cut by 6 bases and J by 1 base, with 18 bases left in between.